The 20 T cell receptor beta chains listed next were all sequenced from one sample in a study of cytomegalovirus exposure and HLA in healthy donors. 60 Vbeta and 13 Jbeta primers were used in PCR. Generated by immunoSEQ multiplex PCR, the TCRdb table keeps only in-frame clones and is missing some. The data show about 110,000 clones, with nearly 80% seen just once and around 1.2% held by the top ten. The sample comprised PBMCs. The receptors were sampled from a woman aged 30 to 39 in good health and CMV-seronegative.

The chain recombines TRBV19 with TRBJ2-3; D not certain. The CDR3 is 14 residues long. Germline loops: CDR1 LNHDA, CDR2 SQIVND (reference sequence). V was pared by 4 bases and J by 2 bases, with 10 bases between. CDR3 coding DNA: TGTGCCAGTAGTACCTATCGTCCCACAGATACGCAGTATTTT. Translation: CASSTYRPTDTQYF. Variable domain in full (rest from reference TRBV19 and TRBJ2-3): DGGITQSPKYLFRKEGQNVTLSCEQNLNHDAMYWYRQDPGQGLRLIYYSQIVNDFQKGDIAEGYSVSREKKESFPLTVTSAQKNPTAFYLCASSTYRPTDTQYFGPGTRLTVL.

This clone was seen once. The chain has TRBV28 and TRBJ1-2, with D possibly matching TRBD1 (6 bases). The germline V and J ends were trimmed by 8 bases and 0 bases, with 19 bases remaining between them. The CDR3 is made up of 16 amino acids. Germline V gene lookup returns CDR1 MDHEN and CDR2 SYDVKM. The CDR3 DNA follows: TGTGCCAGCGCGACGGGCAGGGGAACTTCTAACTATGGCTACACCTTC. Protein sequence: CASATGRGTSNYGYTF.

This clone was seen more than once but under ten times. This rearrangement joins TRBV14 to TRBJ2-3; weak D call: TRBD2 (5 bases). Germline assignment: CDR1 SGHDN and CDR2 FVKESK. Trimming removed 1 base at V and 0 bases at J, with 8 bases between. The CDR3 contains 15 residues. The CDR3 sequence is CASSQVRTSTDTQYF. CDR3 nucleotides: TGTGCCAGCAGCCAAGTGAGGACTAGCACAGATACGCAGTATTTT.

This chain links TRBV19 with TRBJ1-2, with unresolved D. CDR3 length: 13 residues. V was shortened by 2 bases and J by 5 bases, with 9 bases between the two germline ends. CDR1 is LNHDA and CDR2 is SQIVND in the germline V gene (reference sequence). The CDR3 region is CASSINRAYGYTF. The CDR3 nucleotides are TGTGCCAGTAGTATAAATAGAGCATATGGCTACACCTTC.

The rearrangement uses TRBV5-1 and TRBJ1-1; no clear D gene. CDR1 SGHRS and CDR2 YFSETQ come from the germline V gene. This CDR3 spans 13 amino acids. The germline V and J ends were trimmed by 0 bases and 9 bases, with 12 bases remaining between them. The CDR3 region is CASSLDVRVQAFF. The CDR3 DNA is TGCGCCAGCAGCTTGGACGTGAGGGTCCAAGCTTTCTTT.

This chain uses TRBV28 with TRBJ1-3; D is uncertain. The CDR3 is made up of 16 amino acids. Between the trimmed V and J ends, which lost 5 bases and 0 bases, there was a span of 14 bases. Per the germline V gene, CDR1 is MDHEN and CDR2 is SYDVKM. The CDR3 loop is CASSRETAFSGNTIYF. The CDR3 DNA follows: TGTGCCAGCAGTAGGGAGACTGCCTTCTCTGGAAACACCATATATTTT.

This clone was seen a handful of times. The chain is built from TRBV28 and TRBJ2-7; 7 positions agree with TRBD1. V trimming: 2 bases; J trimming: 2 bases; junction bases outside the gene matches: 6. The CDR3 length is 15 residues. Per the germline V gene, CDR1 is MDHEN and CDR2 is SYDVKM. Written as DNA, the CDR3 is TGTGCCAGCAGTTTAGGCGGACAGGCAGCCTACGAGCAGTACTTC. Translating it yields CASSLGGQAAYEQYF.

CDR3 protein: CASSRDRTITGELFF. The DNA of the CDR3 is TGTGCCAGCAGCCGGGACAGGACAATTACCGGGGAGCTGTTTTTT. The gene calls are TRBV14 and TRBJ2-2; TRBD1 matches 8 bases. The V and J ends lost 4 bases and 5 bases, in that order; junction bases with no gene match: 6. CDR1 and CDR2 (germline): SGHDN, FVKESK. The CDR3 consists of 15 residues.

The chain couples TRBV28 to TRBJ1-2; D call uncertain. V was shortened by 3 bases and J by 3 bases, with 5 bases between the two germline ends. The CDR3 consists of 12 residues. Germline CDR1 and CDR2: MDHEN and SYDVKM. CDR3 coding DNA: TGTGCCAGCAGTTTCCTTGACTATGGCTACACCTTC. It specifies CASSFLDYGYTF.

V and J are TRBV6-1 and TRBJ2-7, with D possibly matching TRBD1 (6 bases). Germline CDR1 reads MNHNS; CDR2 reads SASEGT. V was clipped by 0 bases and J by 13 bases, with 19 bases between them. This CDR3 is 14 amino acids long. CDR3 DNA sequence: TGTGCCAGCAGTGAAGCCCAGAGGGACACCTCTTTTTACTTC. The encoded protein is CASSEAQRDTSFYF.

This chain uses TRBV2 with TRBJ1-1; D uncertain. Trimming pared 6 bases from V and 0 bases from J, leaving 14 bases between. CDR3 size: 15 residues. The germline V gene encodes CDR1 SNHLY and CDR2 FYNNEI. The CDR3: CASRVRVTVNTEAFF. The CDR3 region has the DNA TGTGCCAGCAGGGTTCGTGTCACAGTGAACACTGAAGCTTTCTTT.

The chain is built from TRBV21-1 and TRBJ1-4; TRBD1 was called by the table and not checked on the DNA. TRBV21-1 is a documented pseudogene. This CDR3 has 18 amino acids. CDR3 amino acids: CASSIDRALIATNEKLFF. The CDR3 DNA sequence: TGTGCCAGCAGCATCGACAGGGCCCTGATTGCAACTAATGAAAAACTGTTTTTT.

CDR3 protein: CASNRDSFLEQYF. The CDR3 DNA reads TGTGCCAGCAACCGGGACAGTTTTCTCGAGCAGTACTTC. The V gene is TRBV28, the J gene TRBJ2-7, with TRBD1 matching 7 bases. The CDR3 length is 13 residues. The V gene end was trimmed by 7 bases and the J gene end by 6 bases; junction bases not matched to a gene: 9. Germline V gene lookup returns CDR1 MDHEN and CDR2 SYDVKM.

V gene TRBV28 combines with J gene TRBJ2-1; D gene uncertain. V lost 6 bases and J 7 bases, leaving 7 bases between the germline ends. The germline V gene has CDR1 MDHEN and CDR2 SYDVKM. This CDR3 has 11 residues. The CDR3 here is CASSRANEQFF. The CDR3 DNA reads TGTGCCAGCAGCCGAGCGAATGAGCAGTTCTTC.

The genes are TRBV19 and TRBJ1-5; no clear D. V gave up 7 bases and J gave up 7 bases, with 17 bases separating them. Germline values: CDR1 LNHDA, CDR2 SQIVND (reference sequence). The CDR3 is made up of 14 amino acids. Here the CDR3 reads CASTHVGVGQPQHF. CDR3 bases: TGTGCCAGTACTCATGTCGGGGTAGGGCAGCCCCAGCATTTT.

The genes are TRBV6-1 and TRBJ1-1; no definite D call. The V gene's germline CDR1 is MNHNS and CDR2 SASEGT. This CDR3 region has 12 residues. Trimming left V 9 bases short and J 4 bases short, with 12 bases between. The CDR3 DNA sequence: TGTGCCAGTCAGGCGGGGTCCACTGAAGCTTTCTTT. It encodes CASQAGSTEAFF.

This chain uses TRBV5-1 with TRBJ2-5; D remains unclear. The V end lost 1 base, the J end lost 4 bases, and 11 bases lay between the germline ends. The length of the CDR3 is 14 residues. Germline CDR1 SGHRS, CDR2 YFSETQ. The CDR3 spells CASSLIPVGETQYF. CDR3 bases: TGCGCCAGCAGCTTGATCCCGGTCGGAGAGACCCAGTACTTC.

V gene TRBV5-6 combines with J gene TRBJ2-4; D unresolved. Trimming took 1 base from V and 6 from J, leaving 8 bases between them. In germline, CDR1 is SGHDT, CDR2 YYEEEE. The CDR3 contains 13 residues. The CDR3 region has the DNA TGTGCCAGCAGCTTGAACACCCCAAACATTCAGTACTTC. This codes for CASSLNTPNIQYF.

The genes are TRBV9 and TRBJ2-5; D perhaps matches TRBD2 (5 bases). Deletions cut 7 bases from V and 5 bases from J, with 12 bases between. Germline loops: CDR1 SGDLS, CDR2 YYNGEE. The CDR3 is 12 amino acids. CDR3 nucleotide sequence: TGTGCCAGCTCGGGGAATAGTGAGACCCAGTACTTC. Its protein product is CASSGNSETQYF.

This chain joins TRBV2 and TRBJ2-7, with D uncertain. The CDR3 totals 13 residues. Trimming took off 3 bases at V and 2 bases at J, with 8 bases between the two ends. Per germline, CDR1 SNHLY and CDR2 FYNNEI. The CDR3: CASSERNPYEQYF. DNA for the CDR3: TGTGCCAGCAGTGAGCGGAACCCCTACGAGCAGTACTTC.